One sample yielded the 7 T cell receptor beta chains listed below, sequenced in a study of shared clonotypes between healthy human individuals. CD8 cells regarded as naive lacked CD45RO, were positively chosen for CCR7, and omitted terminally differentiated effector memory CD45RA+ cells. This table comes from immunoSEQ multiplex PCR, and its TCRdb copy is limited to in-frame clones, with some not included. In the table there are fewer than 700,000 clones, roughly 96% of which are singletons. Sequencing input: naive CD8+ T cells sorted from blood. These receptors were collected from a woman in her twenties or thirties in good health.

V and J are TRBV28 and TRBJ1-1, with D maybe TRBD1 (5 bases). The germline V gene encodes CDR1 MDHEN and CDR2 SYDVKM. CDR3 length equals 16 residues. The V gene lost 1 base and the J gene lost 1 base, with 13 bases spanning the gap. The CDR3 here is CASSLLQEAWNTEAFF. For the CDR3, the DNA is TGTGCCAGCAGTTTATTACAGGAGGCTTGGAACACTGAAGCTTTCTTT.

The chain couples TRBV7-2 to TRBJ1-3; TRBD1 aligns across 7 bases. The CDR3 is made up of 16 amino acids. J lost 0 bases, V lost 4 bases, and 6 bases had no gene match. The germline V gene encodes CDR1 SGHTA and CDR2 FQGNSA. CDR3 in DNA: TGTGCCAGCAGCTCGCGACAGGGTCCCTCTGGAAACACCATATATTTT. This sequence encodes CASSSRQGPSGNTIYF.

V usage is TRBV5-4 and J usage is TRBJ2-3, with D tentatively TRBD1 or TRBD2 (5 bases each). With 4 bases removed from V and 6 bases from J, the gap between germline ends came to 21 bases. Per germline, CDR1 SGHNT and CDR2 YYREEE (reference sequence). CDR3 length: 16 residues. The CDR3 is CASSLPLGGPMDTQYF. The CDR3 nucleotides are TGTGCCAGCAGCCTCCCTCTTGGGGGACCGATGGATACGCAGTATTTT.

The chain is built from TRBV27 and TRBJ2-3; D is perhaps TRBD2 (6 bases). This CDR3 is 16 amino acids long. The germline V gene has CDR1 MNHEY and CDR2 SMNVEV (reference sequence). The germline V and J ends were trimmed by 3 bases and 4 bases, with 17 bases remaining between them. The CDR3 here is CASSFSAGSLSDTQYF. The CDR3 bases are TGTGCCAGCAGTTTTTCCGCCGGGAGTCTTTCAGATACGCAGTATTTT.

The chain recombines TRBV5-6 with TRBJ2-7; 11 bases match TRBD2. The length of the CDR3 is 14 residues. V shed 3 bases and J 6 bases; nucleotides not matched to a gene: 5. Germline CDR1 and CDR2: SGHDT and YYEEEE. The CDR3, as DNA: TGTGCCAGCAGCTACACTAGCGGGAGAGCCGAGCAGTACTTC. Protein sequence: CASSYTSGRAEQYF.

This chain joins TRBV7-6 and TRBJ1-1; TRBD1 might be the D (5 bases). There are 16 residues in the CDR3. V lost 1 base and J 4 bases, leaving 16 bases between the germline ends. Germline V gives CDR1 SGHVS, CDR2 FNYEAQ. CDR3 nucleotides: TGTGCCAGCAGCTTAGACGAAGAGGCGGGGGTCACTGAAGCTTTCTTT. Translating it yields CASSLDEEAGVTEAFF.

The chain carries TRBV11-2 and TRBJ2-5; 9 nucleotides align to TRBD2. This CDR3 is built from 15 residues. CDR1 is SGHAT and CDR2 is FQNNGV in the germline V gene. Unmatched junction bases numbered 5, after V lost 4 bases and J lost 2 bases. CDR3 DNA: TGTGCCAGCAGCTCGTACCTAGCGGGGCAAGAGACCCAGTACTTC. Amino acids: CASSSYLAGQETQYF.